The 8 T cell receptor beta chains presented below share a single source sample, sequenced in a study of post-analysis software for immune sequencing data. These receptors' antigens are unknown. The TCR beta cDNA libraries carried unique molecular identifiers. MiXCR was run by TCRdb on the PCR reads, yielding one entry per CDR3 protein. The repertoire holds 250,000 to 300,000 distinct CDR3 sequences, 30% to 45% seen once, with around 4.7% in the top ten. General study points: TRBV5-6, TRBV5-1 and TRBV20-1 were among five TRBV segments more frequent in patients than controls.

Material: blood. The receptors stem from a girl between 5 and 17 years old with multiple sclerosis.

This clonotype appeared a few times. The V call is TRBV20-1, the J call TRBJ2-3; 10 bases line up with TRBD2. Germline V gene lookup returns CDR1 DFQATT and CDR2 SNEGSKA (reference sequence). The CDR3 sequence is 15 residues long. The J segment lost 1 base and the V segment lost 4 bases, leaving 5 bases of the junction unmatched. The CDR3 nucleotides are TGCAGTGCTACTTCCGGGACTAGCGGCACAGATACGCAGTATTTT. It translates to CSATSGTSGTDTQYF.

This clonotype was picked up many times. The rearrangement links TRBV20-1 to TRBJ2-1; D unresolved. Germline values: CDR1 DFQATT, CDR2 SNEGSKA (reference sequence). The CDR3 contains 14 residues. The DNA of the CDR3 is TGCATGCAGAAGCCAGCACGCCCCGAGCATGAGCAGTTCTTC. As protein: CMQKPARPEHEQFF.

This clonotype was counted a few times. This chain joins TRBV7-3 and TRBJ2-3; 7 bases line up with TRBD2. In germline, CDR1 is SGHTA, CDR2 FQGTGA. This CDR3 has 15 amino acids. The V and J ends lost 3 bases and 1 base, in that order; junction bases with no gene match: 4. This chain's CDR3 is CASSFRSGGTDTQYF. Written as DNA, the CDR3 is TGTGCCAGCAGCTTTCGGAGCGGGGGCACAGATACGCAGTATTTT.

The rearrangement links TRBV11-2 to TRBJ2-1; maybe TRBD2 (5 bases). The CDR3 is made up of 12 amino acids. Germline V gene sequence: CDR1 SGHAT, CDR2 FQNNGV. V was shortened by 3 bases and J by 10 bases, with 10 bases between the two germline ends. Written as DNA, the CDR3 is TGTGCCAGCAGCTTGCCCGGGAAAGAGCAGTTCTTC. Encoded protein: CASSLPGKEQFF.

The rearrangement joins TRBV20-1 to TRBJ2-3, with D tentatively TRBD2 (5 bases). The V and J ends lost 5 bases and 5 bases respectively, with 17 bases between them. Germline CDR1 DFQATT, CDR2 SNEGSKA (reference sequence). The CDR3 is 14 residues long. The CDR3: CSARVGAGVDTQYF. For the CDR3, the DNA is TGCAGTGCTCGGGTGGGAGCTGGGGTAGATACGCAGTATTTT.

This sequence joins TRBV12-3 or TRBV12-4 and TRBJ2-3; TRBD2 agrees at 13 bases. The CDR3 spans 16 residues. V lost 5 bases, J lost 3 bases, and 5 bases stayed unmatched. The CDR3 DNA reads TGTGCCAGCAGTCGGACTAGCGGGAGTTTTACAGATACGCAGTATTTT. Its protein is CASSRTSGSFTDTQYF.

Ten or more counts support this clonotype. The chain joins TRBV20-1 to TRBJ2-5; the match to TRBD2 covers 10 bases. Germline CDR1 DFQATT, CDR2 SNEGSKA (reference sequence). V lost 6 bases and J lost 2; bases outside the gene matches: 15. CDR3 length: 17 residues. The CDR3 protein is CSAQSSGGGAGQETQYF. The CDR3, as DNA: TGCAGTGCGCAATCCAGCGGGGGGGGGGCAGGGCAAGAGACCCAGTACTTC.

Comment on this clonotype: One base away lies a much larger clone, so this may be a sequencing read error. The chain is built from TRBV6-5 and TRBJ1-6; tentatively, D is TRBD1 (6 bases). The CDR3 runs to 13 residues. Germline assignment: CDR1 MNHEY and CDR2 SVGAGI. The V and J ends lost 0 bases and 18 bases respectively, with 15 bases between them. For the CDR3, the DNA is TGTGCCAGCAGTTACTCCCGGGACACGTCCCCCCACTTT. Its translation is CASSYSRDTSPHF.